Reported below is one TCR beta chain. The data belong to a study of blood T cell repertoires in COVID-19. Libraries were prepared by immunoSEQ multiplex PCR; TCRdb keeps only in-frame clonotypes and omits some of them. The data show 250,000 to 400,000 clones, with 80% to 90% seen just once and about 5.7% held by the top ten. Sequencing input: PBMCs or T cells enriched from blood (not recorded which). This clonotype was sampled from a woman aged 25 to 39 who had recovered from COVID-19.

The CDR3 loop reads CASSLARVTRSGANVLTF. The CDR3 nucleotides are TGTGCCAGCAGCTTAGCGAGGGTTACGCGCTCTGGGGCCAACGTCCTGACTTTC. The rearrangement joins TRBV7-2 to TRBJ2-6; tentatively, D is TRBD2 (5 bases). The CDR3 is 18 amino acids. Germline CDR1 reads SGHTA; CDR2 reads FQGNSA. V lost 0 bases and J lost 0, with 12 bases in between.